This T cell receptor beta chain originates from a study of blood T cell repertoires in COVID-19. Across the whole study: PBMCs, B-cell-depleted T cells, or T cells provided the cDNA or gDNA that made up the material.

As handled by the study authors: Amplifying reference gene primers gave estimates of nucleated cell counts. The assay was immunoSEQ multiplex PCR, and TCRdb's table has in-frame clones only and misses some. V, J and clone size derive from that table, while D and trimming were established from the DNA sequence. This table has roughly 250,000 clones, 70% to 90% appearing once. The CDR3 totals 15 residues. Germline V CDR1 and CDR2: LNHDA, SQIVND (reference sequence). The ends lost 6 bases at V and 6 bases at J; junction bases unmatched: 7. The rearrangement links TRBV19 to TRBJ1-4, with 10 bases that match TRBD1. The source of this sequence is a woman in her 40s with acute or convalescent COVID-19. Sequenced material: peripheral blood. The CDR3 sequence is CASRSPGQGYEKLFF. The CDR3 nucleotides are TGTGCCAGTAGATCCCCGGGACAGGGGTATGAAAAACTGTTTTTT.